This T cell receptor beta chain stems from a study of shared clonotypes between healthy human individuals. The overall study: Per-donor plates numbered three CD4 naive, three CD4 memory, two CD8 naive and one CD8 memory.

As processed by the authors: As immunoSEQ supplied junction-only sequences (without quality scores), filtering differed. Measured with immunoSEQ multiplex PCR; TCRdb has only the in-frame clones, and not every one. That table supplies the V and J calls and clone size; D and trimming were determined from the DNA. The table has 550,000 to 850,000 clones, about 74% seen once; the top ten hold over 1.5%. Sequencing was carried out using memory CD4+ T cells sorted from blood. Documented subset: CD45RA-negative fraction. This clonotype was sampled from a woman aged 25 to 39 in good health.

This chain's CDR3 is CASSDGLAGASTDTQYF. The CDR3 nucleotides are TGTGCCAGTAGCGACGGACTAGCGGGCGCTAGCACAGATACGCAGTATTTT. The chain carries TRBV19 and TRBJ2-3, with TRBD2 matching 11 bases. This CDR3 contains 17 residues. Germline V gene data show CDR1 as LNHDA and CDR2 as SQIVND (reference sequence). Trimming took 6 bases from V and 0 from J; bases not matched to a gene: 8.